These 25 T cell receptor beta chains were sequenced from one sample in a study of T-cell reconstitution after alpha-beta-depleted transplantation in children. Using unique molecular identifiers, the investigators prepared the TCRbeta library. TCRdb called the PCR reads again in MiXCR, with one record for every CDR3 protein. The table records approximately 500,000 distinct CDR3 sequences, roughly 10% of them present only once. This specimen consisted of PBMCs, obtained before TCRalphabeta/CD19-depleted stem cell transplant. All receptors derive from a child aged 2-15 years with inherited bone marrow failure, due to receive a stem cell transplant.

The rearrangement links TRBV29-1 to TRBJ2-7, with D perhaps TRBD2 (6 bases). Germline V lookup: CDR1 SQVTM, CDR2 ANQGSEA. V shed 5 bases and J shed 3 bases, with 11 bases lying between them. The CDR3 has 12 amino acids. CDR3 protein: CSVRASDYEQYF. DNA of the CDR3: TGCAGCGTTAGGGCTAGCGACTACGAGCAGTACTTC.

The chain joins TRBV19 to TRBJ2-3, with TRBD1 as a possible D gene (6 bases). The V end was cut by 7 bases, the J end by 0 bases, with 14 bases between. The CDR3 totals 15 residues. Germline CDR1 LNHDA, CDR2 SQIVND (reference sequence). The CDR3 region has the DNA TGTGCCAGTAATACAGGGATTACTAGCACAGATACGCAGTATTTT. Its translation: CASNTGITSTDTQYF. The variable domain in full, with the rest retrieved from reference TRBV19 and TRBJ2-3, is DGGITQSPKYLFRKEGQNVTLSCEQNLNHDAMYWYRQDPGQGLRLIYYSQIVNDFQKGDIAEGYSVSREKKESFPLTVTSAQKNPTAFYLCASNTGITSTDTQYFGPGTRLTVL.

This clonotype came up many times. The chain joins TRBV7-9 to TRBJ2-2; D unclear. CDR3 length: 14 residues. V was shortened by 4 bases and J by 0 bases, with 6 bases between the two germline ends. Germline-derived CDR1 and CDR2 are SEHNR and FQNEAQ (reference sequence). CDR3 loop: CASSSPANTGELFF. The CDR3 nucleotides are TGTGCCAGCAGCTCCCCCGCGAACACCGGGGAGCTGTTTTTT. The variable domain in full, completed from reference TRBV7-9 and TRBJ2-2, reads DTGVSQNPRHKITKRGQNVTFRCDPISEHNRLYWYRQTLGQGPEFLTYFQNEAQLEKSRLLSDRFSAERPKGSFSTLEIQRTEQGDSAMYLCASSSPANTGELFFGEGSRLTVL.

V is TRBV3-1 and J is TRBJ2-2, with no clear D. Germline CDR1 LGHDT, CDR2 YNNKEL (reference sequence). The V gene lost 8 bases and the J gene lost 5 bases, with 12 bases spanning the gap. The CDR3 sequence is 13 residues long. The CDR3 DNA sequence: TGTGCCAGCGTAGAGATCGGAACCGGGGAGCTGTTTTTT. Amino acids: CASVEIGTGELFF.

This clonotype was counted at least ten times. This chain joins TRBV20-1 and TRBJ2-3, with D unclear. The CDR3 sequence is 15 residues long. Trimming cost V 5 bases and J 0 bases, with 15 bases left between them. Germline V lookup: CDR1 DFQATT, CDR2 SNEGSKA (reference sequence). The CDR3 region is CSAQLSSSSTDTQYF. For the CDR3, the DNA is TGCAGTGCTCAACTCTCCTCGTCTAGCACAGATACGCAGTATTTT.

At least ten counts were recorded for this clonotype. This rearrangement joins TRBV25-1 to TRBJ2-7; 8 bases match TRBD2. CDR1 and CDR2 (germline): MGHDK, SYGVNS. The CDR3 runs 15 residues. After removal of 8 bases from V and 0 bases from J, the junction contained 9 bases not matched to a gene. CDR3 sequence reads: CASPGGGIGSYEQYF. CDR3 bases: TGTGCCAGCCCCGGGGGGGGAATTGGCTCCTACGAGCAGTACTTC.

This clonotype was seen many times. The rearrangement uses TRBV7-9 and TRBJ1-2; a weak D match, TRBD1 (5 bases). Trimming stripped 2 bases from V and 8 bases from J, with 15 bases between. The CDR3 contains 14 residues. Germline lookup yields CDR1 SEHNR and CDR2 FQNEAQ (reference sequence). For the CDR3, the DNA is TGTGCCAGCAGCTTATTTGGGGGTCTGGGAGGCTACACCTTC. Translated, it gives CASSLFGGLGGYTF.

This clonotype was found many times. The J gene is TRBJ1-2, the V gene TRBV7-9; D gene unclear. The CDR3 totals 14 residues. V was shortened by 1 base and J by 1 base, with 7 bases between the two germline ends. Germline CDR1 is SEHNR and CDR2 is FQNEAQ (reference sequence). CDR3 in amino acids: CASSLVYFNYGYTF. The CDR3 nucleotides are TGTGCCAGCAGCTTAGTATATTTTAACTATGGCTACACCTTC.

This clonotype was found many times. The chain recombines TRBV10-3 with TRBJ2-1, with 7 bases matching TRBD2. Germline loops: CDR1 ENHRY, CDR2 SYGVKD. After removal of 2 bases from V and 4 bases from J, the junction contained 5 bases not matched to a gene. The CDR3 has 15 residues. The chain's CDR3 is CAISEGSSGYNEQFF. CDR3 bases: TGTGCCATCAGTGAGGGGTCTAGCGGTTACAATGAGCAGTTCTTC.

Ten or more counts support this clonotype. V is TRBV21-1 and J is TRBJ2-3. TRBV21-1 constitutes a pseudogene. The CDR3 loop spans 15 amino acids. The DNA of the CDR3 is TGTGCCAGCAGCAAAGAAGTTAGGCCCACAGATACGCAGTATTTT. Its protein is CASSKEVRPTDTQYF.

The sample holds many counts of this clonotype. The V gene is TRBV20-1, the J gene TRBJ2-1; D might be TRBD1 (5 bases). CDR3 size: 12 residues. V was pared by 5 bases and J by 8 bases, with 13 bases between. Germline CDR1 DFQATT, CDR2 SNEGSKA (reference sequence). The CDR3 here is CSAGPTGDEQFF. CDR3 sequence (DNA): TGCAGTGCTGGACCCACAGGTGATGAGCAGTTCTTC.

The chain carries TRBV5-5 and TRBJ1-1; TRBD1 matches at 7 bases. The CDR3 spans 17 residues. The germline V gene encodes CDR1 SGHKS and CDR2 YYEKEE (reference sequence). V lost 0 bases and J lost 4; bases outside the gene matches: 12. CDR3 in amino acids: CASSLEGAQGGGTEAFF. The CDR3 DNA reads TGTGCCAGCAGCTTGGAGGGGGCACAGGGAGGGGGCACTGAAGCTTTCTTT.

For this clonotype: The junction does not match germline at one end; this may be a read error. The chain combines TRBV5-4 with TRBJ2-3; tentative D call: TRBD1 (6 bases). The CDR3 is 14 residues long. From germline, CDR1 is SGHNT and CDR2 YYREEE (reference sequence). This CDR3 reads CARSLAQGTDTQYF. The CDR3 nucleotides are TGTGCCAGGAGCTTGGCGCAGGGGACAGATACGCAGTATTTT. The full variable domain, in which reference TRBV5-4 and TRBJ2-3 provide the parts outside the CDR3, is ETGVTQSPTHLIKTRGQQVTLRCSSQSGHNTVSWYQQALGQGPQFIFQYYREEENGRGNFPPRFSGLQFPNYSSELNVNALELDDSALYLCARSLAQGTDTQYFGPGTRLTVL.

This clonotype has a count of ten or more. The rearrangement links TRBV29-1 to TRBJ2-7, with TRBD2 as a possible D gene (5 bases). The germline V and J ends were trimmed by 7 bases and 2 bases, with 15 bases remaining between them. Germline CDR1 reads SQVTM; CDR2 reads ANQGSEA. The CDR3 contains 13 residues. As DNA, the CDR3 is TGCAGCGCGTTTGGTGGGAGAACCTACGAGCAGTACTTC. Encoded protein: CSAFGGRTYEQYF.

This clonotype appeared many times. The junction and the germline gene differ at one end; a read error may be behind it. The chain recombines TRBV20-1 with TRBJ1-2; D call uncertain. The CDR3 length is 9 residues. CDR1 is DFQATT and CDR2 is SNEGSKA in the germline V gene (reference sequence). CDR3 region: CSARARNSF. CDR3 DNA sequence: TGCAGTGCTAGAGCCCGTAATTCGTTC.

This clonotype showed up many times. The chain's CDR3 is CASSYGTTFYEQYF. In DNA form, the CDR3 reads TGTGCCAGCAGTTATGGGACAACATTCTACGAGCAGTACTTC. V and J are TRBV6-5 and TRBJ2-7; the D gene is possibly TRBD1 (6 bases). This CDR3 has 14 amino acids. The ends were cut back, 3 bases at V and 3 bases at J, with 12 bases in the middle. The germline CDR1 and CDR2 sequences are MNHEY and SVGAGI.

About this clonotype itself: Likely a read error: the CDR3 ends without its conserved phenylalanine or tryptophan. As DNA, the CDR3 is TGTGCCACCACAGGGAGGGGTGGAATGAACACTGAAGCTTTCATT. Protein sequence: CATTGRGGMNTEAFI. The rearrangement joins TRBV2 to TRBJ1-1, with a possible D match to TRBD1 (6 bases). Trimming stripped 10 bases from V and 0 bases from J, with 18 bases between. The CDR3 extends over 15 amino acids. CDR1 is SNHLY and CDR2 is FYNNEI in the germline V gene.

In its sample, this clonotype was seen many times. The J gene is TRBJ1-4, the V gene TRBV12-3 or TRBV12-4; possibly TRBD1 for D (6 bases). Trimming took off 11 bases at V and 5 bases at J, with 18 bases between the two ends. There are 14 residues in the CDR3. The CDR3 loop reads CAFFFGGPNEKLFF. The CDR3 DNA sequence: TGTGCCTTTTTTTTCGGGGGCCCCAATGAAAAACTGTTTTTT.

This clonotype was seen repeatedly, ten times or more. V gene TRBV3-1 combines with J gene TRBJ2-1; 8 bases map to TRBD2. V was clipped by 7 bases and J by 3 bases; unmatched bases: 8. Germline assignment: CDR1 LGHDT and CDR2 YNNKEL (reference sequence). The CDR3 extends over 15 amino acids. Here the CDR3 reads CASTPREGLYNEQFF. As DNA, the CDR3 is TGTGCCAGCACTCCCCGGGAGGGCCTCTACAATGAGCAGTTCTTC.

This clonotype came up a few times. This chain uses TRBV18 with TRBJ2-3; maybe TRBD1 (5 bases). The length of the CDR3 is 16 residues. Between the trimmed V and J ends, which lost 6 bases and 0 bases, there was a span of 16 bases. Germline V CDR1 and CDR2: KGHSH, LQKENI. The CDR3 DNA reads TGTGCCAGCTCCCCAGAGAAGACAGACAGCACAGATACGCAGTATTTT. Its protein product is CASSPEKTDSTDTQYF.

This clonotype showed up many times. This chain joins TRBV27 and TRBJ2-3; no definite D call. CDR1 and CDR2 (germline): MNHEY, SMNVEV (reference sequence). With 1 base removed from V and 0 bases from J, the gap between germline ends came to 11 bases. This CDR3 region has 16 residues. The CDR3 spells CASSLYPRPSTDTQYF. The CDR3 region has the DNA TGTGCCAGCAGTTTATACCCCAGGCCTAGCACAGATACGCAGTATTTT.

This clonotype was detected many times. The chain is built from TRBV24-1 and TRBJ2-2; possible D gene TRBD1, 6 bases. Germline CDR1 KGHDR, CDR2 SFDVKD. The V gene lost 2 bases and the J gene lost 4 bases, with 13 bases spanning the gap. This CDR3 comprises 16 residues. The CDR3 sequence is CATSDSWGQSTGELFF. The CDR3 DNA is TGTGCCACCAGTGATTCTTGGGGGCAAAGCACCGGGGAGCTGTTTTTT.

In its sample, this clonotype was seen once. The V call is TRBV4-1, the J call TRBJ2-3; TRBD2 matches 10 bases. The CDR3 is made up of 17 amino acids. Germline-derived CDR1 and CDR2 are MGHRA and YSYEKL. Trimming took 3 bases from V and 4 from J; bases not matched to a gene: 10. CDR3 residues: CASSQASAGGPADTQYF. In nucleotides, the CDR3 is TGCGCCAGCAGCCAGGCCTCAGCGGGAGGGCCCGCAGATACGCAGTATTTT.

This clonotype was seen repeatedly, ten times or more. The V call is TRBV12-3 or TRBV12-4, the J call TRBJ1-1, with 10 bases that match TRBD1. The CDR3 has 13 residues. V trimming: 6 bases; J trimming: 6 bases; junction bases outside the gene matches: 4. CDR3 bases: TGTGCCAGCAGCGGGACAGGGGTCCCTGAAGCTTTCTTT. The encoded protein is CASSGTGVPEAFF.

This chain uses TRBV9 with TRBJ2-5, with a tentative D call TRBD1 (5 bases). V was trimmed by 1 base and J by 6 bases, leaving 19 bases between them. Looked up from germline, CDR1 is SGDLS and CDR2 is YYNGEE. The CDR3 covers 16 residues. The CDR3 spells CASSVFSGGGAQTQYF. The CDR3 DNA reads TGTGCCAGCAGCGTATTTTCTGGTGGTGGGGCCCAGACCCAGTACTTC.